This T cell receptor beta chain stems from a study of blood T cell repertoires in COVID-19. Study at large: Both acute and convalescent COVID-19 samples were obtained from the United States, Italy and Spain.

Original analysis: Amplification of reference gene primers was used by the study to estimate nucleated cell counts. Some clones are missing from TCRdb's copy, which holds only in-frame ones; the method was immunoSEQ multiplex PCR. That table is the source of V, J and clone size, and D and trimming were worked out from the DNA. The table has roughly 46,000 clones, approximately 84% seen once. V dropped 7 bases and J dropped 6 bases, with 27 bases sitting between them. CDR3 length equals 18 residues. In germline, CDR1 is LNHDA, CDR2 SQIVND (reference sequence). The chain uses TRBV19 and TRBJ2-2; a possible D gene is TRBD1 (6 bases). Sequenced: peripheral blood. This receptor was identified in a man aged 60 to 69 with acute or convalescent COVID-19. CDR3 sequence reads: CASTRGGRTGLGAGELFF. Here the CDR3 DNA reads TGTGCCAGTACTCGTGGGGGCCGAACAGGGTTGGGAGCCGGGGAGCTGTTTTTT.